The rows below give T cell receptor beta chains drawn from one sample of a study of OX40 agonist ivuxolimab in advanced cancers. TCRdb keeps only in-frame clones here, not all; method: immunoSEQ multiplex PCR. The table shows 72,000 or so clones, with 80% to 90% occurring only once. The specimen comprised CD4+ or CD8+ T cells sorted from blood, sampled in a trial of the OX40 agonist ivuxolimab. All receptors come from an adult with an advanced solid tumor such as melanoma, head and neck, liver or kidney cancer. Each CDR3 is given with its conserved first and last residue. The D gene is left open where the match is weak. Only some rows state a clone size, as once, few, many or a class for expanded clones.

J	size	V	D	CDR3	DNA
TRBJ1-4	-	TRBV6-5	TRBD1	CASSPRDRREKLFF	TGTGCCAGCAGTCCCCGGGACAGGAGAGAAAAACTGTTTTTT
TRBJ2-6	-	TRBV15	TRBD1	CATSRTTGGSRANVLTF	TGTGCCACCAGCCGAACTACAGGGGGCTCAAGGGCCAACGTCCTGACTTTC
TRBJ1-3	-	TRBV5-1	TRBD1	CASSLGQGKFGNTIYF	TGCGCCAGCAGCTTGGGACAGGGGAAGTTTGGAAACACCATATATTTT
TRBJ2-1	-	TRBV27	-	CASSLLGLGVNEQFF	TGTGCCAGCAGTTTATTAGGTCTAGGGGTCAATGAGCAGTTCTTC
TRBJ2-1	-	TRBV7-9	-	CASSLELYEQFF	TGTGCCAGCAGCTTAGAGCTGTATGAGCAGTTCTTC
TRBJ2-5	-	TRBV4-1	-	CASSQEYDGQETQYF	TGCGCCAGCAGCCAAGAATACGACGGCCAAGAGACCCAGTACTTC
TRBJ2-7	-	TRBV18	TRBD1	CASSLGQGHEQYF	TGTGCCAGCTCTCTCGGACAGGGCCACGAGCAGTACTTC
TRBJ2-7	-	TRBV6-1	-	CASSEAAGDEQYF	TGTGCCAGCAGTGAAGCGGCAGGGGACGAGCAGTACTTC
TRBJ1-2	-	TRBV6-9	-	CASTDGYGYTF	TGTGCCAGCACTGATGGCTATGGCTACACCTTC
TRBJ2-5	once	TRBV6-1	-	CASSILSRIETQYF	TGTGCCAGCAGTATCCTGAGTAGGATCGAGACCCAGTACTTC
TRBJ2-1	-	TRBV18	-	CASSPIADSYNEQFF	TGTGCCAGCTCACCTATAGCGGATTCCTACAATGAGCAGTTCTTC
TRBJ2-5	-	TRBV10-2	TRBD1	CASRGDRVGRETQYF	TGCGCCAGCAGGGGGGACAGGGTAGGGCGAGAGACCCAGTACTTC
TRBJ1-1	-	TRBV5-1	-	CASRYQADSNTEAFF	TGCGCCAGCAGGTATCAGGCTGATAGTAACACTGAAGCTTTCTTT
TRBJ2-5	-	TRBV5-1	-	CASSLGAAETQYF	TGCGCCAGCAGCTTGGGGGCAGCAGAGACCCAGTACTTC
TRBJ2-7	-	TRBV25-1	-	CASSDSGRFDEQYF	TGTGCCAGCAGTGACTCCGGCCGCTTTGACGAGCAGTACTTC
TRBJ2-1	-	TRBV7-2	-	CASSLAQTIYNEQFF	TGTGCCAGCAGCTTAGCCCAAACCATCTACAATGAGCAGTTCTTC
TRBJ1-5	-	TRBV10-3	-	CAISENGQYQPQHF	TGTGCCATCAGTGAAAATGGACAGTATCAGCCCCAGCATTTT
TRBJ2-5	-	TRBV7-9	TRBD2	CASSFSSMVGRAGQETQYF	TGTGCCAGCAGCTTTAGTTCCATGGTTGGGAGGGCCGGACAAGAGACCCAGTACTTC
TRBJ2-3	-	TRBV19	-	CASSMGFSTDTQYF	TGTGCCAGTAGTATGGGATTCAGCACAGATACGCAGTATTTT
TRBJ2-3	-	TRBV28	TRBD1	CASSLGTGNTDTQYF	TGTGCCAGCAGTTTGGGGACAGGCAACACAGATACGCAGTATTTT
TRBJ2-2	-	TRBV10-3	-	CAISDRGPGAGELFF	TGTGCCATCAGTGATAGGGGCCCCGGGGCCGGGGAGCTGTTTTTT
TRBJ2-1	-	TRBV11-3	TRBD2	CASSPPGLAHEQFF	TGTGCCAGCAGCCCTCCGGGACTAGCCCATGAGCAGTTCTTC
TRBJ2-7	-	TRBV27	TRBD2	CASSLYGRGNSYEQYF	TGTGCCAGCAGTTTATACGGGAGGGGGAACTCCTACGAGCAGTACTTC
TRBJ2-3	-	TRBV5-1	-	CASSNPDTQYF	TGCGCCAGCAGTAATCCAGATACGCAGTATTTT
TRBJ2-1	-	TRBV7-2	-	CASSLAGREQFF	TGTGCCAGCAGCTTAGCTGGGCGGGAGCAGTTCTTC
TRBJ2-3	-	TRBV5-4	TRBD2	CASSFLSSGDTDTQYF	TGTGCCAGCAGCTTTTTGTCTAGCGGGGATACAGATACGCAGTATTTT
TRBJ2-3	-	TRBV4-3	TRBD2	CASSQDFGRESEGYF	TGCGCCAGCAGCCAAGATTTCGGGCGGGAGTCCGAGGGGTATTTT